One and the same sample provided the 21 T cell receptor beta chains below, sequenced in a study of shared clonotypes between healthy human individuals. Sequencing used immunoSEQ multiplex PCR; TCRdb keeps in-frame clones, though not all of them. The sample records about 640,000 clones, 72% being singletons. The sample taken for sequencing was memory CD4+ T cells sorted from blood. Subset given: CD45RA-negative fraction. All receptors come from a young woman in good health.

This chain uses TRBV7-8 with TRBJ2-7, with D perhaps matching TRBD2 (5 bases). The V gene lost 5 bases and the J gene lost 3 bases, with 11 bases spanning the gap. The germline V gene encodes CDR1 SGHVS and CDR2 FQNEAQ. CDR3 length equals 13 residues. This CDR3 reads CASSQDLNYEQYF. CDR3 nucleotides: TGTGCCAGCAGCCAGGACTTGAACTACGAGCAGTACTTC.

This chain links TRBV19 with TRBJ1-2; the D is unclear. The V end lost 2 bases, the J end lost 2 bases, and 18 bases lay between the germline ends. There are 17 residues in the CDR3. The germline CDR1 and CDR2 sequences are LNHDA and SQIVND (reference sequence). CDR3 DNA: TGTGCCAGTAGTATAATGATGGCAGCGAACTCAAACTATGGCTACACCTTC. This sequence encodes CASSIMMAANSNYGYTF.

Details on this clone: Additional DNA sequences in this sample encode the identical CDR3. This chain connects TRBV5-1 to TRBJ1-1, with 11 bases lining up with TRBD1. V shed 4 bases, J shed 2 bases, and the junction held 1 base outside the gene matches. The germline gives CDR1 SGHRS, CDR2 YFSETQ. There are 14 residues in the CDR3. As DNA, the CDR3 is TGCGCCAGCAGCAGGACAGGGGGCAACACTGAAGCTTTCTTT. It specifies CASSRTGGNTEAFF.

This clone was found once. The rearrangement links TRBV5-1 to TRBJ1-1; D remains ambiguous. Germline CDR1 reads SGHRS; CDR2 reads YFSETQ. V shed 3 bases and J shed 1 base, with 10 bases lying between them. The CDR3 sequence is 14 residues long. In DNA, the CDR3 is TGCGCCAGCAGCTCCCATACCGGGAACACTGAAGCTTTCTTT. Its translation is CASSSHTGNTEAFF.

This clone occurred a few times. The chain recombines TRBV20-1 with TRBJ2-1; D is ambiguous. The CDR3 contains 11 residues. The germline V gene encodes CDR1 DFQATT and CDR2 SNEGSKA (reference sequence). The V gene lost 6 bases and the J gene lost 4 bases, with 7 bases spanning the gap. In nucleotides, the CDR3 is TGCAGTGCCTACGGGTACAATGAGCAGTTCTTC. Residues: CSAYGYNEQFF.

This clone was seen just once. The J gene is TRBJ2-7, the V gene TRBV28; 7 nucleotides match TRBD2. Germline V CDR1 and CDR2: MDHEN, SYDVKM. Unmatched junction bases numbered 17, after V lost 5 bases and J lost 7 bases. CDR3 length: 16 amino acids. DNA for the CDR3: TGTGCCAGCAGTCCCCGGGGGAGGACTAGTGATAGGGAGCAGTACTTC. Residues: CASSPRGRTSDREQYF.

This clone was observed a single time. In the same sample, other DNA sequences code for this CDR3. The genes are TRBV11-2 and TRBJ1-1, with D tentatively TRBD1 (5 bases). V gave up 6 bases and J gave up 1 base, with 9 bases separating them. In germline, CDR1 is SGHAT, CDR2 FQNNGV. This CDR3 is built from 13 residues. The CDR3 coding sequence is TGTGCCAGCAGTTCCGACAGGAACACTGAAGCTTTCTTT. Its translation: CASSSDRNTEAFF.

On this clone: Other DNA sequences in this sample translate to the same CDR3. The chain recombines TRBV27 with TRBJ2-3; D ambiguous. Germline V CDR1 and CDR2: MNHEY, SMNVEV (reference sequence). The V and J ends lost 3 bases and 3 bases respectively, with 10 bases between them. The CDR3 contains 14 residues. CDR3 DNA sequence: TGTGCCAGCAGTTTTTCGGGTAGTACAGATACGCAGTATTTT. This codes for CASSFSGSTDTQYF.

The chain links TRBV13 to TRBJ2-1, with a weak D call TRBD2 (6 bases). Germline CDR1 reads PRHDT; CDR2 reads FYEKMQ (reference sequence). The V and J ends lost 1 base and 7 bases respectively, with 17 bases between them. This CDR3 region has 16 residues. The CDR3 reads CASSLDPQGLANEQFF. The CDR3 DNA follows: TGTGCCAGCAGCTTAGATCCGCAGGGACTGGCAAATGAGCAGTTCTTC.

The chain couples TRBV18 to TRBJ1-3; D is unclear. Trimming removed 3 bases from V and 4 bases from J, with 13 bases in between. Per the germline V gene, CDR1 is KGHSH and CDR2 is LQKENI. The length of the CDR3 is 15 residues. CDR3 in amino acids: CASSPKGREGNTIYF. The CDR3 DNA reads TGTGCCAGCTCACCTAAGGGCAGAGAAGGAAACACCATATATTTT.

The chain uses TRBV6-6 and TRBJ2-6; the D is unclear. The V and J ends lost 2 bases and 0 bases respectively, with 5 bases between them. CDR3 size: 15 residues. Germline lookup yields CDR1 MNHNY and CDR2 SVGAGI (reference sequence). As DNA, the CDR3 is TGTGCCAGCAGTTACCTTTACTCTGGGGCCAACGTCCTGACTTTC. Translating it yields CASSYLYSGANVLTF.

The chain employs TRBV5-1 and TRBJ2-3; 8 bases fit TRBD2. The junction had 6 bases not matched to a gene; V was cut back by 0 bases and J by 3 bases. The CDR3 covers 16 residues. Germline V gene lookup returns CDR1 SGHRS and CDR2 YFSETQ. CDR3 nucleotide sequence: TGCGCCAGCAGCTTGGAGGTGGGACTAGGGACAGATACGCAGTATTTT. It codes for CASSLEVGLGTDTQYF.

This clone has a handful of counts. The chain employs TRBV15 and TRBJ2-7, with TRBD2 identical over 11 bases. This CDR3 spans 15 amino acids. Germline V lookup: CDR1 LNHNV, CDR2 YYDKDF (reference sequence). V was pared by 3 bases and J by 3 bases, with 4 bases of the junction left unmatched. The CDR3 coding sequence is TGTGCCACCAGCAGGGGGACTAGCGGACTCTACGAGCAGTACTTC. It translates to CATSRGTSGLYEQYF.

This rearrangement joins TRBV15 to TRBJ2-7; a weak D match, TRBD1 (5 bases). The CDR3 has 17 amino acids. Per germline, CDR1 LNHNV and CDR2 YYDKDF (reference sequence). Trimming took off 0 bases at V and 0 bases at J, with 15 bases between the two ends. For the CDR3, the DNA is TGTGCCACCAGCAGAGATGGGGCAGAAACCAGCTCCTACGAGCAGTACTTC. It codes for CATSRDGAETSSYEQYF.

This clone appeared once. The J gene is TRBJ2-2, the V gene TRBV5-1; 12 nucleotides agree with TRBD2. Trimming took 4 bases from V and 7 from J; bases not matched to a gene: 8. Germline values: CDR1 SGHRS, CDR2 YFSETQ. This CDR3 is built from 16 residues. The CDR3 protein is CASSVLAGGSVGELFF. The CDR3 DNA is TGCGCCAGCAGCGTCCTAGCGGGAGGGAGTGTCGGGGAGCTGTTTTTT.

This clone was seen only a few times. The chain recombines TRBV19 with TRBJ2-7; 7 bases line up with TRBD2. V shed 5 bases and J 3 bases; nucleotides not matched to a gene: 7. Germline assignment: CDR1 LNHDA and CDR2 SQIVND (reference sequence). CDR3 length equals 14 residues. The CDR3 protein is CASSPAIAGYEQYF. In DNA form, the CDR3 reads TGTGCCAGTAGTCCCGCGATAGCGGGCTACGAGCAGTACTTC. The whole variable domain, remainder taken from reference TRBV19 and TRBJ2-7, is DGGITQSPKYLFRKEGQNVTLSCEQNLNHDAMYWYRQDPGQGLRLIYYSQIVNDFQKGDIAEGYSVSREKKESFPLTVTSAQKNPTAFYLCASSPAIAGYEQYFGPGTRLTVT.

The chain links TRBV15 to TRBJ1-5; D unresolved. Trimming pared 0 bases from V and 4 bases from J, leaving 10 bases between. CDR1 and CDR2 from the germline V gene are LNHNV and YYDKDF (reference sequence). CDR3 length: 15 residues. CDR3 DNA: TGTGCCACCAGCAGAGACGGACGCGAAAATCAGCCCCAGCATTTT. As protein: CATSRDGRENQPQHF. Based on the CDR3 plus reference TRBV15 and TRBJ1-5, the full variable domain is DAMVIQNPRYQVTQFGKPVTLSCSQTLNHNVMYWYQQKSSQAPKLLFHYYDKDFNNEADTPDNFQSRRPNTSFCFLDIRSPGLGDTAMYLCATSRDGRENQPQHFGDGTRLSIL.

The chain uses TRBV28 and TRBJ1-5; possible D gene TRBD1, 6 bases. V gave up 2 bases and J gave up 2 bases, with 16 bases separating them. The germline gives CDR1 MDHEN, CDR2 SYDVKM. The CDR3 is 17 residues long. The CDR3 DNA reads as TGTGCCAGCAGTTTAGCCGCGCGAGGGGGTGGCAATCAGCCCCAGCATTTT. The encoded protein is CASSLAARGGGNQPQHF.

This rearrangement joins TRBV11-2 to TRBJ1-1; D remains ambiguous. CDR1 and CDR2 from the germline V gene are SGHAT and FQNNGV. This CDR3 spans 15 amino acids. V was shortened by 5 bases and J by 4 bases, with 17 bases between the two germline ends. Here the CDR3 reads CASSPTVGRTTEAFF. The CDR3 DNA follows: TGTGCCAGCAGCCCGACCGTTGGGAGGACCACTGAAGCTTTCTTT.

The chain carries TRBV25-1 and TRBJ1-4, with D possibly being TRBD1 (5 bases). The CDR3 covers 13 residues. Trimming cost V 4 bases and J 8 bases, with 11 bases left between them. CDR1 is MGHDK and CDR2 is SYGVNS in the germline V gene. The CDR3 spells CASSGGAGEKLFF. DNA of the CDR3: TGTGCCAGCAGTGGTGGGGCGGGCGAAAAACTGTTTTTT.

This clone was picked up a small number of times. This sequence joins TRBV7-7 and TRBJ2-5; D ambiguous. This CDR3 has 14 residues. The V end was cut by 0 bases, the J end by 6 bases, with 11 bases between. The germline V gene has CDR1 SSHAT and CDR2 FNYEAQ (reference sequence). Here the CDR3 DNA reads TGTGCCAGCAGCTTAGCAGCGTTTCGGCAGACCCAGTACTTC. Translation gives CASSLAAFRQTQYF.